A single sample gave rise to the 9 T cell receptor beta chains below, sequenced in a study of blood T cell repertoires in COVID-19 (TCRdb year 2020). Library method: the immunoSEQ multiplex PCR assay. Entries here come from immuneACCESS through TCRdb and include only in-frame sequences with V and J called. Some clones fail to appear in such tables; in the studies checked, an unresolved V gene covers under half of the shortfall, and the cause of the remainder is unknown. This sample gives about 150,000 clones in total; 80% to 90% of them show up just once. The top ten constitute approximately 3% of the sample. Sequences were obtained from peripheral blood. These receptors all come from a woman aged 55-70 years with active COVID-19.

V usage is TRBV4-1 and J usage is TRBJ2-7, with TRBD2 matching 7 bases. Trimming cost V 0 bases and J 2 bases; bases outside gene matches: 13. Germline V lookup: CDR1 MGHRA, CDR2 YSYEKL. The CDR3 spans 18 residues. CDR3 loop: CASSQEAGRLSHPYEQYF. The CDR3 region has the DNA TGCGCCAGCAGCCAAGAGGCCGGGAGGCTCTCACACCCCTACGAGCAGTACTTC.

The CDR3 here is CASSLASGGLEPQHF. CDR3 sequence (DNA): TGTGCCAGCAGCTTAGCCAGTGGCGGGCTTGAGCCCCAGCATTTT. The chain combines TRBV7-9 with TRBJ1-5; D remains ambiguous. The germline CDR1 and CDR2 sequences are SEHNR and FQNEAQ (reference sequence). This CDR3 spans 15 amino acids. V was trimmed by 0 bases and J by 8 bases, leaving 14 bases between them.

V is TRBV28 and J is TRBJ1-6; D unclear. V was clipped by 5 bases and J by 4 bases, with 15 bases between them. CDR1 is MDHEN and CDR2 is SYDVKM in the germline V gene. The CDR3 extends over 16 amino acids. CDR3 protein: CASSLHDWLYNSPLHF. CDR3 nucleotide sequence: TGTGCCAGCAGTCTACATGACTGGTTATATAATTCACCCCTCCACTTT.

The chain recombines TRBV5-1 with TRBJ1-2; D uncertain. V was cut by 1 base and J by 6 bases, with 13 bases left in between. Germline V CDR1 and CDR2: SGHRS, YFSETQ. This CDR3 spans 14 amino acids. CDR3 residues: CASSLSQVTHGYTF. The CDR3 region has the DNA TGCGCCAGCAGCTTGTCTCAGGTTACCCATGGCTACACCTTC. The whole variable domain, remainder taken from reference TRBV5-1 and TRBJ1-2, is KAGVTQTPRYLIKTRGQQVTLSCSPISGHRSVSWYQQTPGQGLQFLFEYFSETQRNKGNFPGRFSGRQFSNSRSEMNVSTLELGDSALYLCASSLSQVTHGYTFGSGTRLTVV.

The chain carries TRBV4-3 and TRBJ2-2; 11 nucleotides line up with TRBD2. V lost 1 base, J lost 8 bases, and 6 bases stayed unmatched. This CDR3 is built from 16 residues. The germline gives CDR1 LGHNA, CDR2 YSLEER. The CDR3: CASSQVLPSGRGELFF. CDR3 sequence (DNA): TGCGCCAGCAGCCAAGTACTCCCTAGCGGGAGGGGGGAGCTGTTTTTT.

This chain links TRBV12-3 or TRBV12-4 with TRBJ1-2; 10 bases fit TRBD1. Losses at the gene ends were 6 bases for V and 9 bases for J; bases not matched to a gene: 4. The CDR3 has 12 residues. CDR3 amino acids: CASSRDRGRYTF. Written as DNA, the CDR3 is TGTGCCAGCAGCCGGGACAGGGGTCGCTACACCTTC.

The CDR3 DNA follows: TGTGCCAGTAGTATAGCCACGAGGGCAGGGGAAGATGGCTACACCTTC. It specifies CASSIATRAGEDGYTF. The gene calls are TRBV19 and TRBJ1-2; weak D call: TRBD1 (6 bases). The CDR3 has 16 residues. V was pared by 1 base and J by 6 bases, with 18 bases between. CDR1 and CDR2 (germline): LNHDA, SQIVND (reference sequence).

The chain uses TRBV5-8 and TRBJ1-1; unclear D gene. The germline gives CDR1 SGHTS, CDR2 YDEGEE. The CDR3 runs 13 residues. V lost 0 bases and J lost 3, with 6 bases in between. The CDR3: CASSLGQDTEAFF. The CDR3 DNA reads TGTGCCAGCAGCTTGGGGCAGGACACTGAAGCTTTCTTT.

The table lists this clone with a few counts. The CDR3 DNA reads TGTGCCAGCAGCTTAGGCCCTAGCAACTACGAGCAGTACTTC. Protein product: CASSLGPSNYEQYF. The chain has TRBV7-2 and TRBJ2-7; TRBD2 might be the D (5 bases). Deletions cut 1 base from V and 3 bases from J, with 10 bases between. The CDR3 has 14 amino acids. From germline, CDR1 is SGHTA and CDR2 FQGNSA.